The 30 T cell receptor beta chains below all came from one sample that was sequenced in a study of blood T cell repertoires in COVID-19. Produced via immunoSEQ multiplex PCR; TCRdb's table is partial and in-frame only. Altogether 150,000 to 200,000 clones are present, about 85% being singletons, with the ten largest covering about 3.5%. The sequencing input was peripheral blood. The source of these receptors is a human donor with acute or convalescent COVID-19. The donor label of this sample is uncertain.

The chain is built from TRBV30 and TRBJ2-2; TRBD2 might be the D (5 bases). The germline V gene encodes CDR1 GTSNPN and CDR2 SVGIG (reference sequence). Trimming stripped 5 bases from V and 3 bases from J, with 25 bases between. The CDR3 runs 18 residues. CDR3 sequence (DNA): TGTGCCTGGCTCCCGCCCCTCCGGGATCCTAAATACACCGGGGAGCTGTTTTTT. Amino acid sequence: CAWLPPLRDPKYTGELFF.

The table lists this clone with a count of one. The genes are TRBV10-3 and TRBJ1-1; 7 positions match TRBD1. The V gene end was trimmed by 11 bases and the J gene end by 0 bases; junction bases not matched to a gene: 15. This CDR3 has 16 amino acids. Germline CDR1 is ENHRY and CDR2 is SYGVKD. The CDR3 DNA reads TGTGCCTCACACCCAACCCGACAGGGAGTGAACACTGAAGCTTTCTTT. Translation: CASHPTRQGVNTEAFF.

The V gene is TRBV14, the J gene TRBJ2-2, with TRBD1 matching over 7 bases. Germline V gives CDR1 SGHDN, CDR2 FVKESK. The CDR3 has 18 amino acids. V dropped 0 bases and J dropped 0; count of bases not matched to a gene: 7. The CDR3 spells CASSQDRFGTANTGELFF. The CDR3 DNA reads TGTGCCAGCAGCCAAGATCGATTCGGGACAGCGAACACCGGGGAGCTGTTTTTT.

V is TRBV7-3 and J is TRBJ2-5; 7 bases align to TRBD1. CDR1 and CDR2 from the germline V gene are SGHTA and FQGTGA. Unmatched junction bases numbered 13, after V lost 4 bases and J lost 5 bases. CDR3 length: 16 residues. The CDR3 sequence is CASSSSPNRGRETQYF. Here the CDR3 DNA reads TGTGCCAGCAGCTCCAGCCCTAATAGGGGGCGGGAGACCCAGTACTTC.

The count of this clone is one. The V gene is TRBV7-2, the J gene TRBJ2-6; tentatively, D is TRBD1 (5 bases). V was shortened by 6 bases and J by 3 bases, with 6 bases between the two germline ends. The germline V gene encodes CDR1 SGHTA and CDR2 FQGNSA. The CDR3 totals 13 residues. CDR3 DNA sequence: TGTGCCAGCAGGCAGGGTGGGGCCAACGTCCTGACTTTC. This codes for CASRQGGANVLTF.

The rearrangement joins TRBV6-5 to TRBJ1-1, with D possibly TRBD1 on 6 matching bases. The V gene lost 10 bases and the J gene lost 5 bases, with 20 bases spanning the gap. Germline-derived CDR1 and CDR2 are MNHEY and SVGAGI. This CDR3 region has 14 residues. The CDR3 region is CAIKRLGAGTEAFF. CDR3 coding DNA: TGTGCCATCAAAAGGTTGGGGGCTGGGACTGAAGCTTTCTTT.

In its sample, this clone was seen once. This chain links TRBV18 with TRBJ1-1; 8 bases agree with TRBD1. CDR1 is KGHSH, CDR2 LQKENI, per germline. V dropped 0 bases and J dropped 1; count of bases not matched to a gene: 7. The CDR3 spans 17 residues. CDR3 sequence: CASSPPGTGLRNTEAFF. In DNA, the CDR3 is TGTGCCAGCTCACCACCTGGGACAGGACTAAGGAACACTGAAGCTTTCTTT.

In nucleotides, the CDR3 is TGTGCCAGCAGCCCGCAAAACGGGGGTAACTATGGCTACACCTTC. Translated: CASSPQNGGNYGYTF. The rearrangement joins TRBV9 to TRBJ1-2; D may be TRBD1 (5 bases). V shed 4 bases and J shed 1 base, with 14 bases lying between them. This CDR3 spans 15 amino acids. CDR1 is SGDLS and CDR2 is YYNGEE in the germline V gene.

The chain recombines TRBV6-1 with TRBJ2-7, with D perhaps TRBD1 (5 bases). Germline CDR1 reads MNHNS; CDR2 reads SASEGT. This CDR3 spans 14 amino acids. V dropped 6 bases and J dropped 1 base, with 13 bases sitting between them. The CDR3 DNA reads as TGTGCCAGCAGCGATCCTCCAGGGTCCTACGAGCAGTACTTC. This encodes CASSDPPGSYEQYF.

The CDR3 coding sequence is TGTGCCAGTAGTATTTTAGCTCGGAGTAACACTGAAGCTTTCTTT. It yields the protein CASSILARSNTEAFF. The chain combines TRBV19 with TRBJ1-1, with unresolved D. The CDR3 runs 15 residues. Germline V gene sequence: CDR1 LNHDA, CDR2 SQIVND (reference sequence). Trimming took off 3 bases at V and 2 bases at J, with 13 bases between the two ends.

The V gene is TRBV14, the J gene TRBJ1-4; TRBD1 aligns across 7 bases. After removal of 4 bases from V and 8 bases from J, the junction contained 10 bases not matched to a gene. This CDR3 spans 15 amino acids. The V gene's germline CDR1 is SGHDN and CDR2 FVKESK. This chain's CDR3 is CASSLQQGPREKLFF. In nucleotides, the CDR3 is TGTGCCAGCAGCCTTCAACAGGGGCCTAGAGAAAAACTGTTTTTT.

Written as DNA, the CDR3 is TGTGCCAGTAAGTCGACAGGGGGACTACTGAACACTGAAGCTTTCTTT. Translated: CASKSTGGLLNTEAFF. The V call is TRBV19, the J call TRBJ1-1; 9 bases line up with TRBD1. Germline CDR1 is LNHDA and CDR2 is SQIVND (reference sequence). J lost 0 bases, V lost 7 bases, and 9 bases had no gene match. The CDR3 spans 16 residues. The complete variable domain, with remaining parts taken from reference TRBV19 and TRBJ1-1, reads DGGITQSPKYLFRKEGQNVTLSCEQNLNHDAMYWYRQDPGQGLRLIYYSQIVNDFQKGDIAEGYSVSREKKESFPLTVTSAQKNPTAFYLCASKSTGGLLNTEAFFGQGTRLTVV.

The count of this clone is one. The rearrangement links TRBV4-1 to TRBJ1-1, with D uncertain. Germline V gene data show CDR1 as MGHRA and CDR2 as YSYEKL. The CDR3 totals 16 residues. Between the trimmed V and J ends, which lost 1 base and 6 bases, there was a span of 18 bases. The CDR3 DNA sequence: TGCGCCAGCAGCCAAGCAGGTCAAGGAAGCCTCCCTGAAGCTTTCTTT. Protein sequence: CASSQAGQGSLPEAFF.

This clone was detected only once. This chain links TRBV7-2 with TRBJ1-1; the match to TRBD1 covers 7 bases. The germline V gene has CDR1 SGHTA and CDR2 FQGNSA. The CDR3 is made up of 16 amino acids. Trimming removed 3 bases from V and 6 bases from J; junction bases left unmatched: 13. The CDR3 loop reads CASSFRGTRGGPEAFF. The DNA for the CDR3 is TGTGCCAGCAGCTTTCGAGGGACAAGAGGGGGCCCTGAAGCTTTCTTT.

The count of this clone is one. This chain links TRBV18 with TRBJ2-7; weak D call: TRBD2 (7 bases). V dropped 1 base and J dropped 5 bases, with 18 bases sitting between them. Germline-derived CDR1 and CDR2 are KGHSH and LQKENI. CDR3 length equals 16 residues. This CDR3 reads CASSPHAPGGLNEQYF. CDR3 nucleotides: TGTGCCAGCTCACCACACGCCCCCGGGGGGCTGAACGAGCAGTACTTC.

J is TRBJ1-5 and V is TRBV5-4; the match to TRBD1 covers 10 bases. Losses at the gene ends were 0 bases for V and 7 bases for J; bases not matched to a gene: 7. Germline CDR1 and CDR2: SGHNT and YYREEE (reference sequence). This CDR3 has 16 residues. DNA of the CDR3: TGTGCCAGCAGCTTGGGGGGGACAGGGGCAAGGCAGCCCCAGCATTTT. Its protein is CASSLGGTGARQPQHF.

This sequence joins TRBV19 and TRBJ2-1; 9 positions match TRBD1. V trimming: 9 bases; J trimming: 12 bases; junction bases outside the gene matches: 12. CDR3 length equals 13 residues. Germline lookup yields CDR1 LNHDA and CDR2 SQIVND (reference sequence). This CDR3 is CASGQGSTRGQFF. Here the CDR3 DNA reads TGTGCCAGCGGACAGGGGTCGACTAGGGGGCAGTTCTTC.

The rearrangement uses TRBV30 and TRBJ1-6, with D perhaps TRBD1 (6 bases). The germline V and J ends were trimmed by 4 bases and 6 bases, with 13 bases remaining between them. The germline gives CDR1 GTSNPN, CDR2 SVGIG (reference sequence). The CDR3 spans 14 residues. The CDR3 bases are TGTGCCTGGACGGGGGGCTTATTTAATTCACCCCTCCACTTT. As protein: CAWTGGLFNSPLHF.

The rearrangement joins TRBV7-7 to TRBJ2-2; 13 bases are a match to TRBD2. Germline V lookup: CDR1 SSHAT, CDR2 FNYEAQ (reference sequence). V lost 5 bases and J lost 2; bases outside the gene matches: 8. The CDR3 length is 18 residues. The chain's CDR3 is CASSPRTSGGTNTGELFF. In DNA, the CDR3 is TGTGCCAGCAGCCCCCGGACTAGCGGGGGAACTAACACCGGGGAGCTGTTTTTT.

This chain joins TRBV7-3 and TRBJ2-3, with TRBD1 matching 10 bases. The germline CDR1 and CDR2 sequences are SGHTA and FQGTGA. The CDR3 has 14 amino acids. V was pared by 5 bases and J by 5 bases, with 4 bases of the junction left unmatched. Here the CDR3 DNA reads TGTGCCAGCAGCCTAGGACAGGGGGGAGATACGCAGTATTTT. Protein sequence: CASSLGQGGDTQYF.

This clone came up once. This chain uses TRBV4-2 with TRBJ1-2; 9 nucleotides match TRBD1. Germline V gene lookup returns CDR1 LGHNA and CDR2 YNFKEQ. The CDR3 consists of 15 residues. The J segment lost 9 bases and the V segment lost 0 bases, leaving 8 bases of the junction unmatched. The DNA for the CDR3 is TGTGCCAGCAGCCAAGATTTGGGACAGGGTACTAGCTACACCTTC. It translates to CASSQDLGQGTSYTF.

The V call is TRBV11-2, the J call TRBJ1-5; 7 bases map to TRBD1. The CDR3 covers 13 residues. Germline lookup yields CDR1 SGHAT and CDR2 FQNNGV. The V segment lost 5 bases and the J segment 7 bases; nucleotides outside the gene matches: 5. The CDR3 protein is CASSRTGDQPQHF. The CDR3, as DNA: TGTGCCAGCAGCCGCACAGGGGACCAGCCCCAGCATTTT.

J is TRBJ1-2 and V is TRBV18; possibly TRBD1 for D (6 bases). Germline CDR1 reads KGHSH; CDR2 reads LQKENI. V shed 3 bases and J shed 0 bases, with 20 bases lying between them. This CDR3 has 18 residues. The CDR3 sequence is CASSPTGHPLEANYGYTF. The CDR3 bases are TGTGCCAGCTCACCCACGGGACATCCCTTGGAGGCTAACTATGGCTACACCTTC.

The V and J genes are TRBV18 and TRBJ1-4, with D hard to call. Germline CDR1 and CDR2: KGHSH and LQKENI. With 1 base removed from V and 13 bases from J, the gap between germline ends came to 10 bases. The CDR3 covers 12 residues. The CDR3 spells CASSPLGRALFF. CDR3 DNA: TGTGCCAGCTCACCACTGGGGAGGGCACTGTTTTTT. Full variable domain (missing parts from reference TRBV18 and TRBJ1-4): NAGVMQNPRHLVRRRGQEARLRCSPMKGHSHVYWYRQLPEEGLKFMVYLQKENIIDESGMPKERFSAEFPKEGPSILRIQQVVRGDSAAYFCASSPLGRALFFGSGTQLSVL.

J is TRBJ1-3 and V is TRBV12-5, with D possibly TRBD1 on 5 matching bases. Trimming cost V 2 bases and J 4 bases, with 9 bases left between them. The CDR3 covers 14 residues. Germline V gene sequence: CDR1 LGHNT, CDR2 FRNRAP. The CDR3 region has the DNA TGTGCTAGTGGTTTGTTCGGGGGAGGAAACACCATATATTTT. It codes for CASGLFGGGNTIYF.

The chain couples TRBV7-6 to TRBJ2-2; tentatively, D is TRBD1 (5 bases). Deletions cut 5 bases from V and 4 bases from J, with 14 bases between. CDR1 is SGHVS and CDR2 is FNYEAQ in the germline V gene. The CDR3 extends over 15 amino acids. The chain's CDR3 is CASSPQFDSTGELFF. In nucleotides, the CDR3 is TGTGCCAGCAGCCCACAATTTGACAGCACCGGGGAGCTGTTTTTT. Looking up the rest from reference TRBV7-6 and TRBJ2-2 gives the full variable domain: GAGVSQSPRYKVTKRGQDVALRCDPISGHVSLYWYRQALGQGPEFLTYFNYEAQQDKSGLPNDRFSAERPEGSISTLTIQRTEQRDSAMYRCASSPQFDSTGELFFGEGSRLTVL.

This chain links TRBV10-1 with TRBJ2-1; TRBD1 is a possible D gene (5 bases). The length of the CDR3 is 15 residues. Germline values: CDR1 WNHNN, CDR2 SYGVQD (reference sequence). V was pared by 3 bases and J by 7 bases, with 16 bases between. The CDR3 loop is CASSDGHPPGNEQFF. The CDR3 coding sequence is TGCGCCAGCAGTGACGGACACCCCCCTGGGAATGAGCAGTTCTTC.

The J gene is TRBJ2-3, the V gene TRBV9; 11 bases fit TRBD2. Germline V gene lookup returns CDR1 SGDLS and CDR2 YYNGEE. V shed 4 bases, J shed 3 bases, and the junction held 10 bases outside the gene matches. This CDR3 comprises 17 residues. CDR3 DNA: TGTGCCAGCAGCCTGGGACTAGCGGTCTCACGGACAGATACGCAGTATTTT. Protein sequence: CASSLGLAVSRTDTQYF.

The CDR3 DNA is TGTGCCAGCAGCGTAGGAGCGGTGGGCAATCAGCCCCAGCATTTT. It codes for CASSVGAVGNQPQHF. The chain carries TRBV9 and TRBJ1-5, with unresolved D. This CDR3 is 15 amino acids long. Trimming removed 0 bases at V and 2 bases at J, with 9 bases between. Per the germline V gene, CDR1 is SGDLS and CDR2 is YYNGEE. The whole variable domain, filled in from reference TRBV9 and TRBJ1-5, reads DSGVTQTPKHLITATGQRVTLRCSPRSGDLSVYWYQQSLDQGLQFLIQYYNGEERAKGNILERFSAQQFPDLHSELNLSSLELGDSALYFCASSVGAVGNQPQHFGDGTRLSIL.

The chain joins TRBV12-5 to TRBJ2-1, with a possible D match to TRBD2 (5 bases). This CDR3 spans 14 amino acids. Per the germline V gene, CDR1 is LGHNT and CDR2 is FRNRAP. With 1 base removed from V and 6 bases from J, the gap between germline ends came to 10 bases. DNA of the CDR3: TGTGCTAGTGGTTTGGGGGAACTAGGCAATGAGCAGTTCTTC. It translates to CASGLGELGNEQFF.